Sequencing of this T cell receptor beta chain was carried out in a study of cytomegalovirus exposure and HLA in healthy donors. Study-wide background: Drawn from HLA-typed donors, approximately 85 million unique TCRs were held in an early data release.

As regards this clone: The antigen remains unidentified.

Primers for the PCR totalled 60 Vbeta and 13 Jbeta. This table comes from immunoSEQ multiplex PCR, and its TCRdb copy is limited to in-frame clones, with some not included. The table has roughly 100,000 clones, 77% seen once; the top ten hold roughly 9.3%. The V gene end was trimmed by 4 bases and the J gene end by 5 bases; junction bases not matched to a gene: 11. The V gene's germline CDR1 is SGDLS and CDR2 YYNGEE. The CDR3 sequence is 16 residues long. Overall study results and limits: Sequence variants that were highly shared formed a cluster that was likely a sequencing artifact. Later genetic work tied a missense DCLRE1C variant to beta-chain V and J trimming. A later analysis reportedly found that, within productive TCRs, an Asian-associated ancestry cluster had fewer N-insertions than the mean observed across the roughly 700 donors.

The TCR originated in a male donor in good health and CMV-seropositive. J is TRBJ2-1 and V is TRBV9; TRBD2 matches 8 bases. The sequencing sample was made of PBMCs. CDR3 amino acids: CASSIRRAGAHNEQFF. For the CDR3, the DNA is TGTGCCAGCAGCATAAGAAGAGCGGGAGCCCACAATGAGCAGTTCTTC. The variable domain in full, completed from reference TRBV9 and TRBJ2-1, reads DSGVTQTPKHLITATGQRVTLRCSPRSGDLSVYWYQQSLDQGLQFLIQYYNGEERAKGNILERFSAQQFPDLHSELNLSSLELGDSALYFCASSIRRAGAHNEQFFGPGTRLTVL.